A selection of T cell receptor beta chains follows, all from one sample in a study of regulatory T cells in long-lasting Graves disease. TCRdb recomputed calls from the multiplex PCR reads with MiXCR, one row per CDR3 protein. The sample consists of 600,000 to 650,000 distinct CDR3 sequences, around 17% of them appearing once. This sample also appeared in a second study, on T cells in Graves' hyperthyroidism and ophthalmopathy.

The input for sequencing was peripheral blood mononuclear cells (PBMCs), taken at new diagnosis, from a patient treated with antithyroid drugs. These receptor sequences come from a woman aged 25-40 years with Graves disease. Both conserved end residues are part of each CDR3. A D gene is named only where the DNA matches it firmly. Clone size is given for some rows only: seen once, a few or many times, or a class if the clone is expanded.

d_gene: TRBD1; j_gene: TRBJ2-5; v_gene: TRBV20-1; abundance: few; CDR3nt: TGCAGTCCTGATGCACACAGGGGGCAAGAGACCCAGTACTTC; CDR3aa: CSPDAHRGQETQYF
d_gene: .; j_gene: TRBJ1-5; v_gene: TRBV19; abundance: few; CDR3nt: TGTGCCAGTAACGCGGAGCATAGCAATCAGCCCCAGCATTTT; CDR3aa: CASNAEHSNQPQHF
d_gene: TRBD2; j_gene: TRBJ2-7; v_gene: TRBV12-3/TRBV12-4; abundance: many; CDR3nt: TGTGCCAGCACCGCTCAACCGGGACTAGCGGGTAAAGAGCAGTACTTC; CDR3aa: CASTAQPGLAGKEQYF
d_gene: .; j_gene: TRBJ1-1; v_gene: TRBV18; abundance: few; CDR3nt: TGTGCCAGCTCACCACCGGCCAGGACTAACACTGAAGCTTTCTTT; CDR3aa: CASSPPARTNTEAFF
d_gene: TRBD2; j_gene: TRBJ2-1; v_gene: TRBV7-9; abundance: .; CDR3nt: TGTGCCAGCCTCGGGACTAGCGGAAACAATGAGCAGTTCTTC; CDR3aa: CASLGTSGNNEQFF
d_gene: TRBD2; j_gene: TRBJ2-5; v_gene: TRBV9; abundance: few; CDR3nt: TGTGCCAGCAGCGTACGGGGGGGGGGTGTAGAGACCCAGTACTTC; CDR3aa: CASSVRGGGVETQYF
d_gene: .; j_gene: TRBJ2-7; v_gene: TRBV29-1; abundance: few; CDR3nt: TGCAGCGTTGGAAAAGATGGCTACGAGCAGTACTTC; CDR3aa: CSVGKDGYEQYF
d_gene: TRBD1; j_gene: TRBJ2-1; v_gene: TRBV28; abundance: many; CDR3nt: TGTGCCAGCAGTTTACCCGGGACAGGGTCTAGGGAGCAGTTCTTC; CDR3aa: CASSLPGTGSREQFF
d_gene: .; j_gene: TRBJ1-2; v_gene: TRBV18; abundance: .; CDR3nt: TGTGCCAGCTCACCCCGAATCGGCTACACCTTC; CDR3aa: CASSPRIGYTF
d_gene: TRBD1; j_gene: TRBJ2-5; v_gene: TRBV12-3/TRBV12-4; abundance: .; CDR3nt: TGTGCCAGCAGTGGGACAGGGGTAGGAGAGCAGTACTTC; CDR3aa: CASSGTGVGEQYF